This is a list of T cell receptor beta chains from one sample in a study of cytomegalovirus exposure and HLA in healthy donors. Repertoires were generated with immunoSEQ multiplex PCR, while TCRdb's copy carries only in-frame clones and drops some. The table lists around 140,000 clones, 75% to 90% of them singletons. Sequenced input: PBMCs. These receptors originate from a man aged 35-49 years in good health and CMV-seronegative. Both conserved end residues are part of each CDR3. The D gene is left open where the match is weak. Clone size appears in some rows only: once, few, many, or a class for an expanded clone.

J: TRBJ1-6
D: -
V: TRBV19
size: many
CDR3: CASSTGQTFSYNSPLHF
DNA: TGTGCCAGTAGTACGGGACAAACTTTCTCCTATAATTCACCCCTCCACTTT

J: TRBJ2-7
D: TRBD1
V: TRBV19
size: few
CDR3: CASSDLRDRSDEQYF
DNA: TGTGCCAGTAGTGATCTCCGGGACAGGAGCGACGAGCAGTACTTC

J: TRBJ1-2
D: -
V: TRBV19
size: -
CDR3: CASTDKIYGYTF
DNA: TGTGCCAGCACGGACAAGATCTATGGCTACACCTTC

J: TRBJ1-5
D: -
V: TRBV5-8
size: -
CDR3: CASSLATQNSNQPQHF
DNA: TGTGCCAGCAGCTTGGCCACACAGAATAGCAATCAGCCCCAGCATTTT

J: TRBJ1-4
D: TRBD1
V: TRBV28
size: -
CDR3: CASRTGGFEKLFF
DNA: TGTGCCAGCAGGACAGGGGGTTTCGAAAAACTGTTTTTT

J: TRBJ2-7
D: TRBD1
V: TRBV27
size: -
CDR3: CASSSAGTGYYEQYF
DNA: TGTGCCAGCAGTTCCGCCGGGACAGGGTACTACGAGCAGTACTTC

J: TRBJ2-1
D: TRBD2
V: TRBV7-3
size: -
CDR3: CASSLSSAGGPQFF
DNA: TGTGCCAGCAGCTTAAGCTCTGCGGGGGGGCCCCAGTTCTTC

J: TRBJ1-2
D: -
V: TRBV6-1
size: -
CDR3: CASSVAYGYTF
DNA: TGTGCCAGCAGTGTGGCCTATGGCTACACCTTC

J: TRBJ2-1
D: TRBD2
V: TRBV7-8
size: -
CDR3: CASSLAYRLARSNEQFF
DNA: TGTGCCAGCAGCTTAGCGTACAGACTAGCAAGGAGCAATGAGCAGTTCTTC

J: TRBJ1-1
D: -
V: TRBV6-5
size: -
CDR3: CASSYPGGMSTEAFF
DNA: TGTGCCAGCAGTTACCCCGGGGGGATGAGCACTGAAGCTTTCTTT

J: TRBJ1-5
D: -
V: TRBV7-2
size: -
CDR3: CASRLIGGAPWDQPQHF
DNA: TGTGCCAGCAGATTGATTGGGGGGGCGCCGTGGGATCAGCCCCAGCATTTT

J: TRBJ1-2
D: TRBD1
V: TRBV5-1
size: few
CDR3: CASSSQGAVGGYTF
DNA: TGCGCCAGCAGCTCTCAGGGGGCGGTAGGTGGCTACACCTTC

J: TRBJ1-1
D: -
V: TRBV28
size: -
CDR3: CASSSYRESNTEAFF
DNA: TGTGCCAGCAGTTCCTACAGGGAATCGAACACTGAAGCTTTCTTT

J: TRBJ1-6
D: -
V: TRBV7-9
size: -
CDR3: CASSSSEAGDSPLHF
DNA: TGTGCCAGCAGCTCTTCGGAGGCGGGGGATTCACCCCTCCACTTT

J: TRBJ2-7
D: TRBD1
V: TRBV6-5
size: -
CDR3: CASSWDRDSYEQYF
DNA: TGTGCCAGCAGTTGGGACAGGGACTCCTACGAGCAGTACTTC

J: TRBJ2-6
D: -
V: TRBV27
size: -
CDR3: CASSLRSGAGANVLTF
DNA: TGTGCCAGCAGTTTACGATCAGGGGCTGGGGCCAACGTCCTGACTTTC

J: TRBJ2-5
D: TRBD1
V: TRBV19
size: -
CDR3: CARRPSGQEETQYF
DNA: TGTGCCAGGCGCCCAAGCGGACAGGAAGAGACCCAGTACTTC

J: TRBJ1-6
D: -
V: TRBV10-2
size: few
CDR3: CASSLRGVSPLHF
DNA: TGCGCCAGCTCCCTTCGGGGTGTTTCACCCCTCCACTTT

J: TRBJ2-5
D: -
V: TRBV5-4
size: -
CDR3: CASSPEGSRQTQYF
DNA: TGTGCCAGCAGCCCCGAGGGCTCTCGCCAGACCCAGTACTTC

J: TRBJ1-5
D: -
V: TRBV27
size: -
CDR3: CASSLSGAANQPQHF
DNA: TGTGCCAGCAGTTTATCAGGCGCGGCGAATCAGCCCCAGCATTTT

J: TRBJ1-2
D: -
V: TRBV2
size: -
CDR3: CASTLRDTGRYGYTF
DNA: TGTGCCAGCACCCTTCGGGACACCGGGAGGTATGGCTACACCTTC

J: TRBJ2-7
D: -
V: TRBV15
size: few
CDR3: CATSPAGSYEQYF
DNA: TGTGCCACCAGCCCTGCGGGCTCCTACGAGCAGTACTTC

J: TRBJ1-2
D: -
V: TRBV5-6
size: -
CDR3: CASSLRGTYGYTF
DNA: TGTGCCAGCAGCTTGCGCGGGACCTATGGCTACACCTTC

J: TRBJ2-2
D: TRBD1
V: TRBV27
size: few
CDR3: CASSRQGMTGELFF
DNA: TGTGCCAGCAGTCGACAGGGGATGACCGGGGAGCTGTTTTTT

J: TRBJ1-5
D: TRBD1
V: TRBV2
size: -
CDR3: CASNRQGLEPQHF
DNA: TGTGCCAGCAATCGACAGGGATTAGAGCCCCAGCATTTT

J: TRBJ1-5
D: -
V: TRBV19
size: -
CDR3: CASSTRQENSNQPQHF
DNA: TGTGCCAGTAGCACCCGACAGGAGAATAGCAATCAGCCCCAGCATTTT

J: TRBJ2-1
D: TRBD2
V: TRBV4-1
size: few
CDR3: CASSQILVVGLAGSSYNEQFF
DNA: TGCGCCAGCAGCCAAATCCTCGTCGTGGGACTAGCGGGGAGCTCCTACAATGAGCAGTTCTTC

J: TRBJ2-1
D: TRBD2
V: TRBV12-5
size: -
CDR3: CASGPRSGGGSYNEQFF
DNA: TGTGCTAGTGGTCCCCGGAGCGGCGGGGGTTCCTACAATGAGCAGTTCTTC

J: TRBJ1-2
D: -
V: TRBV4-3
size: -
CDR3: CASSQDWSFNYGYTF
DNA: TGCGCCAGCAGCCAAGATTGGAGCTTTAACTATGGCTACACCTTC

J: TRBJ2-3
D: TRBD1
V: TRBV6-1
size: -
CDR3: CASSEPQGNLKTDTQYF
DNA: TGTGCCAGCAGTGAACCACAGGGGAATCTAAAAACAGATACGCAGTATTTT

J: TRBJ1-4
D: -
V: TRBV4-3
size: -
CDR3: CASSPREGTEKLFF
DNA: TGCGCCAGCAGCCCTCGAGAGGGAACCGAAAAACTGTTTTTT

J: TRBJ1-1
D: -
V: TRBV19
size: -
CDR3: CASIGGGAGNTEAFF
DNA: TGTGCCAGTATCGGCGGGGGGGCGGGGAACACTGAAGCTTTCTTT

J: TRBJ1-1
D: -
V: TRBV30
size: -
CDR3: CACLGRGGRTEAFF
DNA: TGTGCCTGTTTAGGGCGGGGCGGTAGGACTGAAGCTTTCTTT

J: TRBJ2-1
D: TRBD1
V: TRBV13
size: -
CDR3: CASSFPGQGYNEQFF
DNA: TGTGCCAGCAGCTTTCCGGGACAGGGCTACAATGAGCAGTTCTTC

J: TRBJ2-3
D: -
V: TRBV6-1
size: -
CDR3: CASTLQTSTDTQYF
DNA: TGTGCCAGCACCCTACAGACCAGCACAGATACGCAGTATTTT

J: TRBJ1-2
D: -
V: TRBV4-1
size: -
CDR3: CASSQDFGQGSETF
DNA: -

J: TRBJ2-5
D: TRBD2
V: TRBV5-1
size: -
CDR3: CASSSFSSGGLETQYF
DNA: TGCGCCAGCAGCTCCTTCTCTAGCGGGGGACTTGAGACCCAGTACTTC

J: TRBJ1-2
D: -
V: TRBV7-9
size: -
CDR3: CASSGGVTGYTF
DNA: TGTGCCAGCAGCGGCGGGGTAACTGGCTACACCTTC

J: TRBJ1-1
D: -
V: TRBV25-1
size: -
CDR3: CASSGVVTEAFF
DNA: TGTGCCAGCAGTGGAGTGGTAACTGAAGCTTTCTTT

J: TRBJ2-7
D: -
V: TRBV2
size: -
CDR3: CASSQNEQYF
DNA: TGTGCCAGCAGCCAGAACGAGCAGTACTTC

J: TRBJ2-1
D: TRBD2
V: TRBV4-3
size: -
CDR3: CASSQDGGGEGYNEQFF
DNA: TGCGCCAGCAGCCAAGACGGCGGCGGGGAGGGGTACAATGAGCAGTTCTTC

J: TRBJ1-1
D: -
V: TRBV29-1
size: once
CDR3: CSVRGFTEAFF
DNA: TGCAGCGTCAGGGGATTCACTGAAGCTTTCTTT

J: TRBJ2-1
D: -
V: TRBV27
size: once
CDR3: CASSRVVDNEQFF
DNA: TGTGCCAGCAGCCGGGTGGTTGACAATGAGCAGTTCTTC

J: TRBJ2-7
D: -
V: TRBV7-2
size: -
CDR3: CASSLAGDLSSYEQYF
DNA: TGTGCCAGCAGCTTAGCCGGGGATCTAAGCTCCTACGAGCAGTACTTC